This passage covers 15 T cell receptor beta chains from one sample sequenced in a study of TIL therapy for anti-PD-1-resistant metastatic lung cancer. The immunoSEQ assay was v3. TCRdb's copy holds only in-frame clones and misses some; the assay was immunoSEQ multiplex PCR. The profile shows tens of thousands of clones, around 90% of them singletons. Time point of the sample: pre-treatment sample, taken before nivolumab and TIL therapy. The specimen comprised blood, sampled at baseline. These receptors were obtained from a person between 30 and 79 years old with non-small cell lung cancer.

The chain joins TRBV2 to TRBJ1-3; possible D gene TRBD1, 5 bases. CDR3 length: 15 amino acids. Germline CDR1 is SNHLY and CDR2 is FYNNEI. V was trimmed by 4 bases and J by 0 bases, leaving 10 bases between them. CDR3 sequence (DNA): TGTGCCAGCAGTGGGGGCCTAAACTCTGGAAACACCATATATTTT. Residues: CASSGGLNSGNTIYF. Full variable domain (outside the CDR3, taken from reference TRBV2 and TRBJ1-3): EPEVTQTPSHQVTQMGQEVILRCVPISNHLYFYWYRQILGQKVEFLVSFYNNEISEKSEIFDDQFSVERPDGSNFTLKIRSTKLEDSAMYFCASSGGLNSGNTIYFGEGSWLTVV.

This clone was counted a few times. The rearrangement uses TRBV19 and TRBJ1-5, with 9 bases aligning to TRBD1. Germline CDR1 and CDR2: LNHDA and SQIVND (reference sequence). The CDR3 runs to 15 residues. The J segment lost 4 bases and the V segment lost 7 bases, leaving 8 bases of the junction unmatched. The chain's CDR3 is CASTSGTGINQPQHF. The CDR3 DNA reads as TGTGCCAGTACTTCCGGGACAGGGATTAATCAGCCCCAGCATTTT.

This chain links TRBV2 with TRBJ1-5, with 7 bases that match TRBD1. The CDR3 contains 14 residues. CDR1 and CDR2 from the germline V gene are SNHLY and FYNNEI. V lost 8 bases to trimming and J lost 0 bases; unmatched junction nucleotides: 4. The CDR3 is CASGNRGSNQPQHF. Written as DNA, the CDR3 is TGTGCCAGCGGCAACAGGGGTAGCAATCAGCCCCAGCATTTT.

This clone was recorded once. This sequence joins TRBV5-1 and TRBJ2-7; 7 nucleotides agree with TRBD2. CDR3 length equals 13 residues. Trimming cost V 0 bases and J 5 bases; bases outside gene matches: 2. Germline-derived CDR1 and CDR2 are SGHRS and YFSETQ. As DNA, the CDR3 is TGCGCCAGCAGCTTGGAGCGGGGCCACGAGCAGTACTTC. Its translation is CASSLERGHEQYF.

The chain links TRBV21-1 to TRBJ2-5; the table's D gene call, TRBD1, was not cross checked with the DNA. TRBV21-1 is assigned pseudogene status. The CDR3 length is 19 residues. The CDR3 DNA reads TGTGCCAGCAGCAAAGCGCTTGGACGGGCGAACAAGGGGGCAGAGACCCAGTACTTC. It encodes CASSKALGRANKGAETQYF.

The rearrangement links TRBV7-9 to TRBJ1-1; no clear D. Trimming took off 6 bases at V and 3 bases at J, with 11 bases between the two ends. The CDR3 totals 13 residues. Germline lookup yields CDR1 SEHNR and CDR2 FQNEAQ (reference sequence). This CDR3 is CASRLHGDTEAFF. The CDR3 coding sequence is TGTGCCAGCAGGCTACATGGGGACACTGAAGCTTTCTTT.

The J gene is TRBJ2-7, the V gene TRBV5-4; D possibly corresponds to TRBD2 (6 bases). The ends were cut back, 0 bases at V and 2 bases at J, with 18 bases in the middle. CDR3 length: 17 amino acids. Germline-derived CDR1 and CDR2 are SGHNT and YYREEE (reference sequence). In DNA form, the CDR3 reads TGTGCCAGCAGCTTGGATGGCGCGGGGACCCTAACCTACGAGCAGTACTTC. Amino acids: CASSLDGAGTLTYEQYF.

This chain connects TRBV9 to TRBJ1-1; D unresolved. The germline V and J ends were trimmed by 4 bases and 4 bases, with 14 bases remaining between them. The germline gives CDR1 SGDLS, CDR2 YYNGEE. The CDR3 consists of 14 residues. The DNA for the CDR3 is TGTGCCAGCAGCCCCGGACCCCTGGGCACTGAAGCTTTCTTT. It translates to CASSPGPLGTEAFF. Based on the CDR3 plus reference TRBV9 and TRBJ1-1, the full variable domain is DSGVTQTPKHLITATGQRVTLRCSPRSGDLSVYWYQQSLDQGLQFLIQYYNGEERAKGNILERFSAQQFPDLHSELNLSSLELGDSALYFCASSPGPLGTEAFFGQGTRLTVV.

This chain joins TRBV19 and TRBJ1-1; D is ambiguous. Trimming removed 3 bases from V and 3 bases from J, with 11 bases in between. Germline CDR1 is LNHDA and CDR2 is SQIVND (reference sequence). The CDR3 spans 14 residues. CDR3 sequence reads: CASSIILGDTEAFF. Written as DNA, the CDR3 is TGTGCCAGTAGTATCATCCTTGGGGACACTGAAGCTTTCTTT.

This clone was seen only once. The chain has TRBV10-3 and TRBJ1-3; no definite D call. The CDR3 runs 14 residues. Trimming took 3 bases from V and 4 from J, leaving 10 bases between them. CDR1 ENHRY and CDR2 SYGVKD come from the germline V gene. The chain's CDR3 is CAISDPGRGNTIYF. For the CDR3, the DNA is TGTGCCATCAGTGATCCCGGGAGGGGAAACACCATATATTTT.

The chain recombines TRBV29-1 with TRBJ2-1; 7 nucleotides match TRBD1. CDR1 is SQVTM, CDR2 ANQGSEA, per germline. Losses at the gene ends were 6 bases for V and 8 bases for J; bases not matched to a gene: 13. The CDR3 extends over 14 amino acids. CDR3 coding DNA: TGCAGCGTGACAGGGATATTAGGCTTGGATGAGCAGTTCTTC. It translates to CSVTGILGLDEQFF.

The V and J genes are TRBV11-2 and TRBJ2-7; no firm D call. This CDR3 is built from 13 residues. CDR1 is SGHAT and CDR2 is FQNNGV in the germline V gene. Trimming removed 1 base from V and 12 bases from J, with 16 bases in between. CDR3 loop: CASSLGKQSLAYF. CDR3 in DNA: TGTGCCAGCAGCTTAGGAAAACAGTCGCTCGCGTACTTC.

This clone was seen once. This chain links TRBV18 with TRBJ1-4; possibly TRBD1 for D (5 bases). CDR1 is KGHSH, CDR2 LQKENI, per germline. The CDR3 is made up of 14 amino acids. The V end was cut by 5 bases, the J end by 7 bases, with 14 bases between. CDR3 protein: CASSAAGQREKLFF. The CDR3 region has the DNA TGTGCCAGCTCAGCAGCCGGACAACGTGAAAAACTGTTTTTT. The whole variable domain, remainder taken from reference TRBV18 and TRBJ1-4, is NAGVMQNPRHLVRRRGQEARLRCSPMKGHSHVYWYRQLPEEGLKFMVYLQKENIIDESGMPKERFSAEFPKEGPSILRIQQVVRGDSAAYFCASSAAGQREKLFFGSGTQLSVL.

The chain employs TRBV6-5 and TRBJ1-4; D unresolved. The CDR3 spans 13 residues. The germline gives CDR1 MNHEY, CDR2 SVGAGI. The V gene lost 6 bases and the J gene lost 8 bases, with 13 bases spanning the gap. CDR3 DNA: TGTGCCAGCAGACGCAACTTGGGGGAAAAACTGTTTTTT. Protein: CASRRNLGEKLFF.

The gene calls are TRBV19 and TRBJ2-7; a weak D match, TRBD1 (6 bases). V was trimmed by 1 base and J by 2 bases, leaving 6 bases between them. CDR1 LNHDA and CDR2 SQIVND come from the germline V gene (reference sequence). CDR3 length: 13 amino acids. The CDR3 DNA reads as TGTGCCAGTAGTATAGCAGGGGCCTACGAGCAGTACTTC. This sequence encodes CASSIAGAYEQYF.